These 22 T cell receptor beta chains originate from one sample sequenced in a study of vaccination effects on CD4 cells after COVID-19. Within the ViraFEST assay, antigen-specific CD4+ T cells underwent expansion with viral peptide pools prior to sequencing. Upon completion of under eleven days in culture, CD4+ T cells were isolated. Either the mRNA-1273 or the BNT162b2 vaccine was given to participants as two doses. These receptors' targets are unknown. Here immunoSEQ multiplex PCR was the method, and the copy in TCRdb shows in-frame clones only, minus some. The data hold 25,000 to 35,000 clones, with around 86% observed a single time. Sequences were derived from CD4+ T cells from PBMCs cultured with SARS-CoV-2 spike peptides, sampled after COVID-19 vaccination. All receptors derive from a human donor who received a COVID-19 vaccine. Some clones in this sample may be carry-over from other donors' samples.

This chain links TRBV6-4 with TRBJ2-3, with 8 bases lining up with TRBD1. V was clipped by 3 bases and J by 5 bases; unmatched bases: 4. Germline-derived CDR1 and CDR2 are MRHNA and SNTAGT. CDR3 size: 14 residues. This CDR3 is CASSEQGVGDTQYF. As DNA, the CDR3 is TGTGCCAGCAGTGAACAGGGGGTCGGAGATACGCAGTATTTT.

The rearrangement uses TRBV4-1 and TRBJ1-2; D is unclear. Looked up from germline, CDR1 is MGHRA and CDR2 is YSYEKL. V shed 5 bases and J shed 4 bases, with 14 bases lying between them. The CDR3 extends over 14 amino acids. For the CDR3, the DNA is TGCGCCAGCAGCACCCAGACGGAATCCTATGGCTACACCTTC. Its translation: CASSTQTESYGYTF.

The chain employs TRBV7-3 and TRBJ2-5; D is possibly TRBD2 (7 bases). Germline V lookup: CDR1 SGHTA, CDR2 FQGTGA. The germline V and J ends were trimmed by 5 bases and 0 bases, with 16 bases remaining between them. The CDR3 sequence is 16 residues long. Here the CDR3 DNA reads TGTGCCAGCAGCCAAGGGGGGGGCCTGTACCAAGAGACCCAGTACTTC. This translates into CASSQGGGLYQETQYF.

This clone was observed a handful of times. Additional DNA sequences in this sample encode the identical CDR3. The chain links TRBV6-5 to TRBJ1-4; 8 bases match TRBD1. The germline V gene encodes CDR1 MNHEY and CDR2 SVGAGI. CDR3 size: 14 residues. The trim removed 6 bases at V and 8 bases at J, leaving 8 bases unmatched. The CDR3 loop reads CASSRDRGREKLFF. CDR3 bases: TGTGCCAGCAGCCGCGACAGGGGTCGAGAAAAACTGTTTTTT.

The chain carries TRBV6-5 and TRBJ2-1; the match to TRBD2 covers 10 bases. Germline CDR1 reads MNHEY; CDR2 reads SVGAGI. The V gene end was trimmed by 0 bases and the J gene end by 7 bases; junction bases not matched to a gene: 3. This CDR3 has 15 residues. The DNA for the CDR3 is TGTGCCAGCAGTTACTCGACTAGCGGGCGGAATGAGCAGTTCTTC. Its translation is CASSYSTSGRNEQFF.

The chain uses TRBV18 and TRBJ1-1, with D tentatively TRBD1 (5 bases). V was shortened by 4 bases and J by 1 base, with 10 bases between the two germline ends. The V gene's germline CDR1 is KGHSH and CDR2 LQKENI. The length of the CDR3 is 14 residues. As DNA, the CDR3 is TGTGCCAGCTCACAGACACAGGAGAACACTGAAGCTTTCTTT. It encodes CASSQTQENTEAFF. Supplemented by reference TRBV18 and TRBJ1-1, the full variable domain reads NAGVMQNPRHLVRRRGQEARLRCSPMKGHSHVYWYRQLPEEGLKFMVYLQKENIIDESGMPKERFSAEFPKEGPSILRIQQVVRGDSAAYFCASSQTQENTEAFFGQGTRLTVV.

In this sample, this clone turned up a few times. This sequence joins TRBV28 and TRBJ1-4, with TRBD1 as a possible D gene (5 bases). The CDR3 totals 14 residues. Trimming shortened V by 5 bases and J by 6 bases, and 13 bases separated the two germline ends. The germline gives CDR1 MDHEN, CDR2 SYDVKM. The CDR3 nucleotides are TGTGCCAGCAGTCCGCCGGCAGGGTATGAAAAACTGTTTTTT. It yields the protein CASSPPAGYEKLFF.

The J gene is TRBJ1-4, the V gene TRBV28, with D tentatively TRBD1 (5 bases). Germline values: CDR1 MDHEN, CDR2 SYDVKM. This CDR3 contains 16 residues. The V gene lost 3 bases and the J gene lost 0 bases, with 11 bases spanning the gap. The CDR3 sequence is CASSFHQGPTNEKLFF. As DNA, the CDR3 is TGTGCCAGCAGTTTTCATCAGGGTCCAACTAATGAAAAACTGTTTTTT.

This chain uses TRBV4-1 with TRBJ1-2; 8 nucleotides match TRBD1. Germline CDR1 and CDR2: MGHRA and YSYEKL. V was pared by 0 bases and J by 3 bases, with 6 bases of the junction left unmatched. This CDR3 comprises 16 residues. The CDR3 DNA reads TGCGCCAGCAGCCAAGAGGGACCGGGACAGGACTATGGCTACACCTTC. Translated: CASSQEGPGQDYGYTF.

The chain recombines TRBV5-1 with TRBJ1-1; the D gene is possibly TRBD1 (6 bases). This CDR3 spans 15 amino acids. The germline V gene encodes CDR1 SGHRS and CDR2 YFSETQ. V lost 7 bases to trimming and J lost 0 bases, with 16 bases between them. The CDR3 here is CASGPSQGLNTEAFF. In nucleotides, the CDR3 is TGCGCCAGCGGACCATCGCAGGGGTTGAACACTGAAGCTTTCTTT.

The rearrangement uses TRBV11-2 and TRBJ1-1, with a weak D call TRBD1 (6 bases). The V end was cut by 7 bases, the J end by 1 base, with 10 bases between. The CDR3 loop spans 13 amino acids. Germline assignment: CDR1 SGHAT and CDR2 FQNNGV. CDR3 amino acids: CASTPRGNTEAFF. The CDR3 nucleotides are TGTGCCAGCACCCCCAGGGGGAACACTGAAGCTTTCTTT. The entire variable domain, with the rest obtained from reference TRBV11-2 and TRBJ1-1, is as follows: EAGVAQSPRYKIIEKRQSVAFWCNPISGHATLYWYQQILGQGPKLLIQFQNNGVVDDSQLPKDRFSAERLKGVDSTLKIQPAKLEDSAVYLCASTPRGNTEAFFGQGTRLTVV.

V and J are TRBV2 and TRBJ1-2; D remains unclear. Looked up from germline, CDR1 is SNHLY and CDR2 is FYNNEI. The CDR3 spans 16 residues. With 6 bases removed from V and 0 bases from J, the gap between germline ends came to 17 bases. CDR3 coding DNA: TGTGCCAGCAGCGCAAGACCCGGATCCCCTAACTATGGCTACACCTTC. Translation: CASSARPGSPNYGYTF.

This clone was found a few times. V gene TRBV4-1 combines with J gene TRBJ2-7, with 7 positions matching TRBD1. Germline trimming cut 0 bases from V and 3 bases from J; bases unmatched to any gene: 5. Germline CDR1 is MGHRA and CDR2 is YSYEKL. The CDR3 sequence is 15 residues long. In DNA form, the CDR3 reads TGCGCCAGCAGCCAAGATTTTGCAGGGGGCTACGAGCAGTACGTC. Residues: CASSQDFAGGYEQYV.

This sequence joins TRBV11-2 and TRBJ2-7; D uncertain. The CDR3 consists of 15 residues. V was pared by 3 bases and J by 3 bases, with 15 bases between. CDR1 is SGHAT, CDR2 FQNNGV, per germline. This chain's CDR3 is CASSFPSQGNYEQYV. CDR3 sequence (DNA): TGTGCCAGCAGCTTTCCCTCACAAGGGAACTACGAGCAGTACGTC.

The gene calls are TRBV3-1 (or the pseudogene TRBV3-2) and TRBJ1-2; maybe TRBD1 (5 bases). Germline lookup yields CDR1 LGHDT and CDR2 YNNKEL (reference sequence). The CDR3 runs to 14 residues. V was clipped by 8 bases and J by 3 bases, with 16 bases between them. CDR3 nucleotide sequence: TGTGCCAGCTCCCAGGCCGGGGGTGACTATGGCTACACCTTC. Protein product: CASSQAGGDYGYTF.

The rearrangement joins TRBV7-2 to TRBJ1-2; D is perhaps TRBD1 (5 bases). The germline V gene encodes CDR1 SGHTA and CDR2 FQGNSA. The CDR3 spans 15 residues. The V and J ends lost 5 bases and 4 bases respectively, with 17 bases between them. The CDR3 loop is CASSRDGAPGYGYTF. For the CDR3, the DNA is TGTGCCAGCAGCAGAGACGGGGCGCCTGGCTATGGCTACACCTTC.

CDR3 bases: TGTGCCAGCAGTTTGACAGGGTCTGGTCAGCCCCAGCATTTT. Translated: CASSLTGSGQPQHF. This chain connects TRBV27 to TRBJ1-5; 7 positions match TRBD1. After removal of 3 bases from V and 6 bases from J, the junction contained 5 bases not matched to a gene. The CDR3 sequence is 14 residues long. Germline CDR1 reads MNHEY; CDR2 reads SMNVEV (reference sequence).

J is TRBJ2-2 and V is TRBV28; 12 nucleotides line up with TRBD1. The CDR3 consists of 15 residues. With 10 bases clipped from V and 5 bases from J, the junction kept 8 bases outside the gene matches. Per the germline V gene, CDR1 is MDHEN and CDR2 is SYDVKM. The CDR3 loop is CATRDRGLDTGELFF. In nucleotides, the CDR3 is TGTGCCACCCGGGACAGGGGGCTGGATACCGGGGAGCTGTTTTTT.

The genes are TRBV19 and TRBJ1-5; D perhaps matches TRBD1 (5 bases). The V end was cut by 8 bases, the J end by 2 bases, with 10 bases between. This CDR3 comprises 13 residues. Germline V gene data show CDR1 as LNHDA and CDR2 as SQIVND (reference sequence). CDR3 sequence reads: CASGQGGNQPQHF. CDR3 DNA sequence: TGTGCCAGTGGCCAGGGAGGCAATCAGCCCCAGCATTTT.

The chain employs TRBV30 and TRBJ1-1, with D perhaps matching TRBD1 (5 bases). V lost 2 bases and J lost 12, with 10 bases in between. Germline V lookup: CDR1 GTSNPN, CDR2 SVGIG (reference sequence). The CDR3 consists of 10 residues. For the CDR3, the DNA is TGTGCCTGGAGTCTGACAGAGACTTTCTTT. Protein product: CAWSLTETFF.

This rearrangement joins TRBV7-3 to TRBJ1-1; 8 bases are a match to TRBD1. V shed 3 bases, J shed 7 bases, and the junction held 1 base outside the gene matches. The CDR3 contains 12 residues. Germline values: CDR1 SGHTA, CDR2 FQGTGA. The CDR3 DNA sequence: TGTGCCAGCAGCTTCGACAGGGGTGAAGCTTTCTTT. Encoded protein: CASSFDRGEAFF.

Of note for this clone: The junction departs from germline at one end; a sequencing error may be responsible. The chain is built from TRBV18 and TRBJ2-3; a possible D gene is TRBD2 (5 bases). Germline V gene data show CDR1 as KGHSH and CDR2 as LQKENI. This CDR3 spans 14 amino acids. DNA of the CDR3: TGTGCCAGCTCATCGGACTTCCTCACACATACGCAGTATTTT. Its protein is CASSSDFLTHTQYF.